The clone carrying this TCR beta chain was picked up one time. The antigen remains undetermined. One end of the junction varies from germline; a read error may be responsible. The length of the CDR3 is 12 residues. The germline gives CDR1 SGHTA, CDR2 FQGNSA. The data belong to a study of T-cell memory formation after mild COVID-19. Study outcomes and limitations: Shrinking CD4+ clones were chiefly CM and EM; CD8+ ones were chiefly EMRA.

Libraries for TCRalpha and TCRbeta carried sample barcodes and unique molecular identifiers via 5'RACE. MiXCR, run by TCRdb on the 5' RACE reads, gives a single entry per CDR3 protein. This sample has some 120,000 distinct CDR3 sequences, with approximately 15% found just once. The sequence derives from an adult woman who had mild COVID-19 (a few samples of this study predate the infection). Cell type and time point are not known. Sequencing input: PBMCs or a T cell subset sorted from them (not recorded which). The chain uses TRBV7-2 and TRBJ2-1; the D gene is possibly TRBD1 (5 bases). The CDR3: CASSLGIGVGIF. CDR3 bases: TGTGCCAGCAGCTTAGGGATAGGGGTTGGAATCTTC.